These 29 T cell receptor beta chains were sequenced from one sample in a study of vaccination effects on CD4 cells after COVID-19. These receptors' targets are unknown. Some clones are missing from TCRdb's copy, which holds only in-frame ones; the method was immunoSEQ multiplex PCR. The sample has around 30,000 clones; 55% to 75% are singletons. Under the ViraFEST assay, PBMC were stimulated with viral peptide pools so that antigen-specific CD4+ T cells expanded. Sequencing was performed afterwards. Once cultured for approximately 10 days, the cells underwent separation to obtain CD4+ T cells. The sample here was CD4+ T cells from PBMCs cultured with HCoV-229E spike peptides, taken before COVID-19 vaccination. The receptors here all came from a human donor who received a COVID-19 vaccine.

The chain couples TRBV5-1 to TRBJ1-6; 9 bases are shared with TRBD1. CDR1 and CDR2 from the germline V gene are SGHRS and YFSETQ. V lost 3 bases, J lost 8 bases, and 6 bases stayed unmatched. The CDR3 has 15 residues. The CDR3 sequence: CASSSDRGVDSPLHF. For the CDR3, the DNA is TGCGCCAGCAGCTCGGACAGGGGAGTCGATTCACCCCTCCACTTT.

J is TRBJ2-7 and V is TRBV2; weak D call: TRBD2 (6 bases). Trimming stripped 0 bases from V and 0 bases from J, with 12 bases between. Germline V gene lookup returns CDR1 SNHLY and CDR2 FYNNEI. CDR3 length: 16 residues. The CDR3 here is CASSEAGIAVSYEQYF. The CDR3 DNA is TGTGCCAGCAGTGAAGCTGGGATAGCGGTCTCCTACGAGCAGTACTTC.

The V and J genes are TRBV4-2 and TRBJ2-4, with TRBD1 matching 10 bases. Germline CDR1 reads LGHNA; CDR2 reads YNFKEQ. V dropped 3 bases and J dropped 8; count of bases not matched to a gene: 7. This CDR3 is built from 15 residues. Here the CDR3 DNA reads TGTGCCAGCAGCCAGCGACAGGGGGCGCGGGACATTCAGTACTTC. It translates to CASSQRQGARDIQYF.

This clone showed up just a few times. V usage is TRBV21-1 and J usage is TRBJ1-4; the table names TRBD1, a call not compared with the DNA. TRBV21-1 is a recognized pseudogene. The CDR3 length is 14 residues. CDR3 bases: TGTGCCAGCAGCAAAAGGACAGGGAATGAAAAACTGTTTTTT. The encoded protein is CASSKRTGNEKLFF.

Only a few counts were recorded for this clone. V gene TRBV6-5 combines with J gene TRBJ1-6, with D possibly TRBD1 on 6 matching bases. Trimming pared 2 bases from V and 5 bases from J, leaving 7 bases between. This CDR3 region has 14 residues. Germline loops: CDR1 MNHEY, CDR2 SVGAGI. The CDR3, as DNA: TGTGCCAGCAGTTACGAGGGGGATAATTCACCCCTCCACTTT. Protein: CASSYEGDNSPLHF.

This clone appeared once. This chain connects TRBV24-1 to TRBJ2-7; 9 bases agree with TRBD1. The V segment lost 5 bases and the J segment 4 bases; nucleotides outside the gene matches: 2. The CDR3 runs 13 residues. CDR1 and CDR2 (germline): KGHDR, SFDVKD. The CDR3 coding sequence is TGTGCCACCAGTGGACAGGGGGGGTACGAGCAGTACTTC. The encoded protein is CATSGQGGYEQYF.

The chain combines TRBV2 with TRBJ1-6; the D gene is possibly TRBD1 (5 bases). This CDR3 is 16 amino acids long. Per germline, CDR1 SNHLY and CDR2 FYNNEI. The V end was cut by 1 base, the J end by 9 bases, with 16 bases between. CDR3 region: CASSEGARAPGSPLHF. DNA for the CDR3: TGTGCCAGCAGTGAAGGGGCCAGGGCACCGGGTTCACCCCTCCACTTT.

The chain uses TRBV28 and TRBJ1-3; D ambiguous. V lost 6 bases to trimming and J lost 5 bases, with 17 bases between them. Germline loops: CDR1 MDHEN, CDR2 SYDVKM. The CDR3 is 15 amino acids. Here the CDR3 reads CASSWHTGGRNTIYF. CDR3 DNA sequence: TGTGCCAGCAGCTGGCACACCGGCGGGCGAAACACCATATATTTT. Complete variable domain (other parts from reference TRBV28 and TRBJ1-3): DVKVTQSSRYLVKRTGEKVFLECVQDMDHENMFWYRQDPGLGLRLIYFSYDVKMKEKGDIPEGYSVSREKKERFSLILESASTNQTSMYLCASSWHTGGRNTIYFGEGSWLTVV.

On this clone itself: At one end, the junction sequence differs from germline, possibly due to a read error. The chain joins TRBV6-2 or TRBV6-3 to TRBJ2-7; 7 positions match TRBD1. Germline values: CDR1 MNHEY, CDR2 SVGEGT. The CDR3 extends over 14 amino acids. The CDR3 DNA is TGTGCCAGCAGTCCCCGGACAGGCTCCCACGAGCAGTACTTC. Amino acid sequence: CASSPRTGSHEQYF.

The rearrangement joins TRBV30 to TRBJ1-4; maybe TRBD1 (5 bases). Trimming left V 0 bases short and J 8 bases short, with 16 bases between. The CDR3 runs 15 residues. Germline V gene lookup returns CDR1 GTSNPN and CDR2 SVGIG (reference sequence). The CDR3 region is CAWSVPAGAGEKLFF. CDR3 sequence (DNA): TGTGCCTGGAGTGTACCCGCGGGCGCAGGGGAAAAACTGTTTTTT.

This clone was seen more than once but under ten times. The chain uses TRBV6-5 and TRBJ1-6, with D perhaps TRBD1 (5 bases). The V gene lost 6 bases and the J gene lost 10 bases, with 19 bases spanning the gap. Per the germline V gene, CDR1 is MNHEY and CDR2 is SVGAGI. There are 15 residues in the CDR3. The CDR3 reads CASRRFQGEYSPLHF. CDR3 sequence (DNA): TGTGCCAGCAGGCGATTTCAGGGAGAATACTCACCCCTCCACTTT.

The rearrangement uses TRBV5-4 and TRBJ2-7, with 11 bases that match TRBD2. CDR1 and CDR2 from the germline V gene are SGHNT and YYREEE (reference sequence). The CDR3 totals 16 residues. Trimming at V came to 2 bases and at J to 4 bases, leaving 8 bases not matched to a gene. CDR3 sequence reads: CASSFHMTSGIYEQYF. The CDR3 DNA sequence: TGTGCCAGCAGCTTTCACATGACTAGCGGGATATACGAGCAGTACTTC.

The J gene is TRBJ1-2, the V gene TRBV29-1; weak D call: TRBD1 (5 bases). Germline V gene data show CDR1 as SQVTM and CDR2 as ANQGSEA. The CDR3 is 13 residues long. Trimming shortened V by 4 bases and J by 2 bases, and 11 bases separated the two germline ends. CDR3 bases: TGCAGCGTTGCCACCGGGACCAACTATGGCTACACCTTC. This encodes CSVATGTNYGYTF.

The chain carries TRBV19 and TRBJ1-6, with D maybe TRBD1 (6 bases). Looked up from germline, CDR1 is LNHDA and CDR2 is SQIVND (reference sequence). The V end was cut by 1 base, the J end by 7 bases, with 11 bases between. This CDR3 has 15 residues. The CDR3 DNA is TGTGCCAGTAGTATAGGCCCGGGGGCAAATTCACCCCTCCACTTT. Protein product: CASSIGPGANSPLHF. Using reference TRBV19 and TRBJ1-6 for the parts outside the CDR3, the full variable domain is DGGITQSPKYLFRKEGQNVTLSCEQNLNHDAMYWYRQDPGQGLRLIYYSQIVNDFQKGDIAEGYSVSREKKESFPLTVTSAQKNPTAFYLCASSIGPGANSPLHFGNGTRLTVT.

This chain links TRBV3-1 (or the pseudogene TRBV3-2) with TRBJ1-1; D uncertain. Looked up from germline, CDR1 is LGHDT and CDR2 is YNNKEL (reference sequence). V gave up 7 bases and J gave up 4 bases, with 13 bases separating them. The CDR3 sequence is 13 residues long. CDR3 in DNA: TGTGCCAGCACCCGCAAAACGTCCACTGAAGCTTTCTTT. Its translation: CASTRKTSTEAFF.

This clone was seen more than once but under ten times. The genes are TRBV5-6 and TRBJ2-1, with TRBD1 identical over 9 bases. Losses at the gene ends were 4 bases for V and 8 bases for J; bases not matched to a gene: 16. The CDR3 has 17 residues. CDR1 and CDR2 (germline): SGHDT, YYEEEE. CDR3 loop: CASSPHTRDRVGDEQFF. CDR3 nucleotides: TGTGCCAGCAGCCCACACACCCGGGACAGGGTAGGCGATGAGCAGTTCTTC.

The chain uses TRBV29-1 and TRBJ1-5; D gene unclear. Trimming pared 6 bases from V and 4 bases from J, leaving 13 bases between. Germline V gives CDR1 SQVTM, CDR2 ANQGSEA. The CDR3 extends over 13 amino acids. CDR3 sequence: CSVEDGYNQPQHF. The CDR3 nucleotides read TGCAGCGTCGAGGACGGCTATAATCAGCCCCAGCATTTT. Supplemented by reference TRBV29-1 and TRBJ1-5, the full variable domain reads SAVISQKPSRDICQRGTSLTIQCQVDSQVTMMFWYRQQPGQSLTLIATANQGSEATYESGFVIDKFPISRPNLTFSTLTVSNMSPEDSSIYLCSVEDGYNQPQHFGDGTRLSIL.

This clone was recorded once. This chain links TRBV6-2 or TRBV6-3 with TRBJ1-1, with 10 bases that match TRBD1. Germline assignment: CDR1 MNHEY and CDR2 SVGEGT. V gave up 4 bases and J gave up 1 base; unmatched junction bases: 9. The CDR3 is made up of 17 amino acids. Here the CDR3 DNA reads TGTGCCAGCAGTTTCTCCGGGACAGGGGTAAGGAACACTGAAGCTTTCTTT. Amino acid sequence: CASSFSGTGVRNTEAFF.

This clone turned up a few times. This chain connects TRBV6-5 to TRBJ2-3, with TRBD2 matching 8 bases. The germline V gene encodes CDR1 MNHEY and CDR2 SVGAGI. This CDR3 is built from 14 residues. V trimming: 6 bases; J trimming: 5 bases; junction bases outside the gene matches: 7. The CDR3 nucleotides read TGTGCCAGCAGGGTAGCGGGACCCCGAGATACGCAGTATTTT. Encoded protein: CASRVAGPRDTQYF.

This clone has a single count. The V call is TRBV6-6, the J call TRBJ1-4; D call uncertain. V was clipped by 1 base and J by 3 bases, with 12 bases between them. The CDR3 is 16 amino acids. Germline V gene sequence: CDR1 MNHNY, CDR2 SVGAGI (reference sequence). Written as DNA, the CDR3 is TGTGCCAGCAGTTACTTTGGGGATGGGTCTAATGAAAAACTGTTTTTT. Protein: CASSYFGDGSNEKLFF.

This clone was observed a few times. This chain links TRBV10-3 with TRBJ2-4; D may be TRBD1 (5 bases). The length of the CDR3 is 12 residues. The V and J ends lost 8 bases and 3 bases respectively, with 8 bases between them. CDR1 is ENHRY, CDR2 SYGVKD, per germline. The CDR3 here is CAIGRVKNIQYF. DNA of the CDR3: TGTGCCATCGGCAGGGTCAAAAACATTCAGTACTTC.

The J gene is TRBJ1-1, the V gene TRBV5-5; 7 positions match TRBD1. Germline assignment: CDR1 SGHKS and CDR2 YYEKEE (reference sequence). The CDR3 has 12 amino acids. After removal of 2 bases from V and 8 bases from J, the junction contained 3 bases not matched to a gene. The CDR3 DNA reads TGTGCCAGCAGCTTTCAGGGGGGGGAAGCTTTCTTT. Translating gives CASSFQGGEAFF.

The chain is built from TRBV7-8 and TRBJ1-5, with D unclear. The CDR3 loop spans 12 amino acids. Trimming left V 5 bases short and J 11 bases short, with 13 bases between. Per germline, CDR1 SGHVS and CDR2 FQNEAQ. The CDR3 DNA follows: TGTGCCAGCAGCCCCCCTGGGCAGGCCCAGCATTTT. Protein: CASSPPGQAQHF.

The table lists this clone with a count of one. V usage is TRBV7-8 and J usage is TRBJ2-1; a weak D match, TRBD2 (6 bases). CDR1 is SGHVS, CDR2 FQNEAQ, per germline. The CDR3 has 17 amino acids. With 0 bases removed from V and 0 bases from J, the gap between germline ends came to 12 bases. CDR3 sequence (DNA): TGTGCCAGCAGCTTAGCGGGGGGAGTGAGCTCCTACAATGAGCAGTTCTTC. Translated, it gives CASSLAGGVSSYNEQFF.

A remark on this clone: One end of the junction varies from germline; a read error may be responsible. V and J are TRBV2 and TRBJ2-5; D gene unclear. Germline V gene data show CDR1 as SNHLY and CDR2 as FYNNEI. This CDR3 is built from 10 residues. The CDR3 DNA reads TGTGCCAGCAGCGAAGAGACCCAGTACTTC. This codes for CASSEETQYF.

The chain combines TRBV9 with TRBJ2-5; the D gene could be TRBD1 or TRBD2 (5 bases each). Germline assignment: CDR1 SGDLS and CDR2 YYNGEE. The V end lost 0 bases, the J end lost 3 bases, and 12 bases lay between the germline ends. The CDR3 length is 15 residues. CDR3 DNA sequence: TGTGCCAGCAGCGTAGGGGGGACCTCCGAAGAGACCCAGTACTTC. Amino acids: CASSVGGTSEETQYF.

This chain connects TRBV28 to TRBJ1-4, with D uncertain. The germline V gene encodes CDR1 MDHEN and CDR2 SYDVKM. The CDR3 runs 13 residues. V was clipped by 6 bases and J by 8 bases, with 13 bases between them. The CDR3 spells CASSRDEREKLFF. Here the CDR3 DNA reads TGTGCCAGCAGCAGAGACGAGCGGGAAAAACTGTTTTTT.

This chain connects TRBV14 to TRBJ1-2, with 7 bases identical to TRBD1. V dropped 4 bases and J dropped 8; count of bases not matched to a gene: 4. The germline V gene encodes CDR1 SGHDN and CDR2 FVKESK. The CDR3 contains 12 residues. In DNA, the CDR3 is TGTGCCAGCAGCCGTACAGGGGACGGCTACACCTTC. This sequence encodes CASSRTGDGYTF.

This clone was seen a few times. The chain employs TRBV11-2 and TRBJ1-5; no definite D call. V dropped 2 bases and J dropped 5 bases, with 4 bases sitting between them. Germline-derived CDR1 and CDR2 are SGHAT and FQNNGV. The CDR3 length is 12 residues. CDR3 sequence reads: CASSLLDQPQHF. The CDR3 coding sequence is TGTGCCAGCAGCTTACTGGATCAGCCCCAGCATTTT. The whole variable domain, remainder taken from reference TRBV11-2 and TRBJ1-5, is EAGVAQSPRYKIIEKRQSVAFWCNPISGHATLYWYQQILGQGPKLLIQFQNNGVVDDSQLPKDRFSAERLKGVDSTLKIQPAKLEDSAVYLCASSLLDQPQHFGDGTRLSIL.